This T cell receptor beta chain was documented in a study of regulatory T cells in long-lasting Graves disease. The wider study: The study counted Graves' disease as persistent given over 5 years of antithyroid drugs and positive TSH receptor antibodies.

Study findings and constraints: Gene preferences differed: TRBV28, TRBJ1-2, TRBJ2-5 in persistent cases. Thyroid tissue went unstudied; only peripheral blood was examined.

The germline gives CDR1 ENHRY, CDR2 SYGVKD. V lost 2 bases and J 0 bases, leaving 8 bases between the germline ends. The CDR3 covers 16 residues. Building of the TCR beta libraries involved iRepertoire HTBI primers and Arm-PCR of CDR3 regions. TCRdb re-analysed the multiplex PCR reads in MiXCR, keeping a single row per CDR3 protein. Among roughly 500,000 distinct CDR3 sequences listed, around 20% were seen once. Time point: persistent/refractory GD, antithyroid drugs over 5 years with positive TRAb. With RNA extracted from PBMCs as input, the TCR library was made. The patients were enrolled through endocrinology in Xi'an, China. As to this clonotype: Its target is not known.

The clonotype was recovered from a female donor with Graves disease. The chain combines TRBV10-3 with TRBJ2-6; no reliable D call. The material sequenced was peripheral blood mononuclear cells (PBMCs), taken when the disease was refractory, from a patient treated with antithyroid drugs. This CDR3 is CAISETPSSGANVLTF. In nucleotides, the CDR3 is TGTGCCATCAGTGAGACCCCTTCCTCTGGGGCCAACGTCCTGACTTTC.